Reported below is one T cell receptor (beta chain). What it recognizes is unknown. Some clones are missing from TCRdb's copy, which holds only in-frame ones; the method was immunoSEQ multiplex PCR. The top ten hold about 0.64% of the sample, which has roughly 180,000 clones, 94% seen once. These data originate in a study of T cell responses to AZD1222 COVID-19 vaccine. General study points: Repertoire collection took place solely once the T cell response had peaked.

The CDR3 covers 14 residues. V dropped 6 bases and J dropped 1 base, with 15 bases sitting between them. Germline V CDR1 and CDR2: SQVTM, ANQGSEA. J is TRBJ1-1 and V is TRBV29-1; D is undetermined. Sequencing was performed on peripheral blood, taken on day 0 of AZD1222 vaccination. The source is an adult in good health. The CDR3: CSVGRREGNTEAFF. Here the CDR3 DNA reads TGCAGCGTCGGTCGGAGGGAGGGGAACACTGAAGCTTTCTTT.